The 20 T cell receptor beta chains in this list originate from one sample, sequenced in a study of monozygotic twins with inflammatory bowel disease. TCRdb reprocessed the 5' RACE reads and keeps a single row for each CDR3 protein, giving no DNA. The table lists about 420,000 distinct CDR3 sequences. Material: blood. These receptors originate from a human donor with ulcerative colitis or Crohn's disease, or a healthy co-twin of an affected twin (not recorded which).

The V gene is TRBV10-3, the J gene TRBJ2-3; TCRdb indicates TRBD2, and absent DNA this call remains unverified. The germline gives CDR1 ENHRY, CDR2 SYGVKD. This CDR3 has 15 residues. The CDR3 is CAISQAGLGPDTQYF.

The J gene is TRBJ2-7, the V gene TRBV27. The CDR3 sequence is 13 residues long. Germline CDR1 reads MNHEY; CDR2 reads SMNVEV (reference sequence). CDR3 amino acids: CASSLGSTSRQYF.

The chain is built from TRBV5-1 and TRBJ1-1; TCRdb returns TRBD1, unconfirmable since there is no DNA. There are 14 residues in the CDR3. CDR1 and CDR2 from the germline V gene are SGHRS and YFSETQ. The chain's CDR3 is CASSRTGMNTEAFF.

The chain employs TRBV7-9 and TRBJ2-7; lacking DNA, the TRBD1 call made by TCRdb goes unchecked. The germline V gene encodes CDR1 SEHNR and CDR2 FQNEAQ (reference sequence). This CDR3 has 14 residues. CDR3 sequence reads: CASSSGQGSYEQYF.

The chain is built from TRBV7-8 and TRBJ1-4; TCRdb reports TRBD1, a call that lacks DNA to check it against. Germline V gene lookup returns CDR1 SGHVS and CDR2 FQNEAQ. The CDR3 contains 16 residues. The CDR3 sequence: CASRRTRAATNEKLFF.

V and J are TRBV7-2 and TRBJ2-3; the D call of TRBD2 rests on TCRdb alone, since no DNA is present to check it. The CDR3 totals 15 residues. Germline CDR1 is SGHTA and CDR2 is FQGNSA. CDR3 protein: CASSLSHSGRDTQYF.

The chain employs TRBV3-1 and TRBJ2-3; TCRdb indicates TRBD1, and absent DNA this call remains unverified. This CDR3 has 18 residues. The V gene's germline CDR1 is LGHDT and CDR2 YNNKEL (reference sequence). The chain's CDR3 is CASSQEPAGTSSTDTQYF.

This chain joins TRBV5-1 and TRBJ1-6; the TRBD1 assignment by TCRdb is unverifiable without DNA. CDR1 is SGHRS, CDR2 YFSETQ, per germline. The CDR3 length is 17 residues. CDR3 sequence: CASSLEPGQGNNSPLHF.

This sequence joins TRBV5-1 and TRBJ2-7; no DNA is available, so the TRBD1 call from TCRdb remains unchecked. Germline CDR1 is SGHRS and CDR2 is YFSETQ. CDR3 length: 15 residues. The chain's CDR3 is CASSYGTGGTYEQYF.

The rearrangement joins TRBV7-3 to TRBJ2-1; TCRdb proposes TRBD2, but this gene call is untestable without DNA. The CDR3 has 14 amino acids. In germline, CDR1 is SGHTA, CDR2 FQGTGA. CDR3 loop: CASSPAGAYNEQFF.

V and J are TRBV5-1 and TRBJ1-5; TCRdb lists TRBD1, though no DNA is available to test this call. This CDR3 is built from 16 residues. Germline V gives CDR1 SGHRS, CDR2 YFSETQ. CDR3 region: CASSETVSYSNQPQHF.

The chain employs TRBV6-5 and TRBJ1-2. The V gene's germline CDR1 is MNHEY and CDR2 SVGAGI. The CDR3 length is 12 residues. The CDR3 loop is CASSSTAYGYTF.

The gene calls are TRBV7-7 and TRBJ2-5; with no DNA, the TCRdb D assignment of TRBD1 cannot be verified. Germline V gene data show CDR1 as SSHAT and CDR2 as FNYEAQ (reference sequence). The CDR3 totals 13 residues. The CDR3 is CASSLGRGETQYF.

The gene calls are TRBV7-3 and TRBJ2-5; TCRdb returns TRBD1, unconfirmable since there is no DNA. The CDR3 extends over 15 amino acids. Per the germline V gene, CDR1 is SGHTA and CDR2 is FQGTGA. CDR3 region: CASSPGGILGETQYF.

The chain combines TRBV19 with TRBJ2-3; the D call of TRBD1 rests on TCRdb alone, since no DNA is present to check it. The length of the CDR3 is 15 residues. Germline V gives CDR1 LNHDA, CDR2 SQIVND (reference sequence). CDR3 sequence reads: CASSGYQTVTDTQYF.

V and J are TRBV7-9 and TRBJ1-1; absent DNA, TCRdb's TRBD1 call cannot be checked. CDR3 size: 15 residues. Germline assignment: CDR1 SEHNR and CDR2 FQNEAQ (reference sequence). The chain's CDR3 is CASSQQGAPNTEAFF.

The V call is TRBV20-1, the J call TRBJ1-3. Germline V gene lookup returns CDR1 DFQATT and CDR2 SNEGSKA (reference sequence). CDR3 length equals 13 residues. The CDR3 sequence is CSAGVFSGNTIYF.

The gene calls are TRBV2 and TRBJ2-1; TCRdb names TRBD2, which stays unverified in the absence of DNA. Germline CDR1 reads SNHLY; CDR2 reads FYNNEI. The CDR3 is 14 amino acids. The CDR3 loop reads CARSGTNSYNEQFF.

The genes are TRBV7-3 and TRBJ1-1; TCRdb lists TRBD1, though no DNA is available to test this call. The CDR3 covers 14 residues. Looked up from germline, CDR1 is SGHTA and CDR2 is FQGTGA. CDR3 amino acids: CASSQEPGETEAFF.

The V call is TRBV4-3, the J call TRBJ2-2; the TCRdb D gene call, TRBD1, has no DNA to confirm it. This CDR3 spans 15 amino acids. CDR1 and CDR2 from the germline V gene are LGHNA and YSLEER. CDR3 amino acids: CASSPDRTNTGELFF.